One sample yielded the 6 T cell receptor beta chains listed below, sequenced in a study of blood T cells in healthy people across ages. Sample-barcoded 5' priming and a J-beta primer mix drove a second PCR of about 6 to 11 cycles. TCRdb reprocessed the 5' RACE reads via MiXCR and lists one record per CDR3 protein. The data show around 580,000 distinct CDR3 sequences, with 45% to 55% seen just once and roughly 25% held by the top ten. What was sequenced was blood. All receptors come from an elderly man in good health.

The chain is built from TRBV2 and TRBJ1-3, with a weak D call TRBD1 (6 bases). Per the germline V gene, CDR1 is SNHLY and CDR2 is FYNNEI. CDR3 length equals 13 residues. V lost 6 bases and J 6 bases, leaving 12 bases between the germline ends. The CDR3, as DNA: TGTGCCAGCAGGGACAGCCTACCAAACACCATATATTTT. It specifies CASRDSLPNTIYF. The variable domain in full, completed from reference TRBV2 and TRBJ1-3, reads EPEVTQTPSHQVTQMGQEVILRCVPISNHLYFYWYRQILGQKVEFLVSFYNNEISEKSEIFDDQFSVERPDGSNFTLKIRSTKLEDSAMYFCASRDSLPNTIYFGEGSWLTVV.

This clonotype appeared a few times. The V and J genes are TRBV6-2 or TRBV6-3 and TRBJ2-5; possible D gene TRBD1, 6 bases. The DNA matches TRBJ2-7 better at its end, which makes the J call doubtful. This CDR3 has 16 amino acids. Per germline, CDR1 MNHEY and CDR2 SVGEGT. The CDR3 DNA sequence: TGTGCCAGCGCAATAACTCAACACCGGGACAACCACGAGCAGTACTTC. Its protein product is CASAITQHRDNHEQYF.

The J gene is TRBJ1-2, the V gene TRBV20-1, with TRBD1 identical over 7 bases. The CDR3 is 15 amino acids. The germline V gene encodes CDR1 DFQATT and CDR2 SNEGSKA (reference sequence). V gave up 3 bases and J gave up 0 bases; unmatched junction bases: 7. CDR3 coding DNA: TGCAGTGCTAGTTGGGGGACAGTCGCTAACTATGGCTACACCTTC. Protein sequence: CSASWGTVANYGYTF.

In this sample, this clonotype turned up many times. V and J are TRBV6-5 and TRBJ2-7; weak D call: TRBD2 (6 bases). The CDR3 length is 14 residues. Per the germline V gene, CDR1 is MNHEY and CDR2 is SVGAGI. Trimming stripped 5 bases from V and 6 bases from J, with 17 bases between. CDR3 sequence (DNA): TGTGCCAGCAGTCCCCCGTCCTTGCGGGGCGAGCAGTACTTC. Amino acid sequence: CASSPPSLRGEQYF.

The chain combines TRBV2 with TRBJ1-1, with 10 bases aligning to TRBD1. The CDR3 consists of 15 residues. The V gene's germline CDR1 is SNHLY and CDR2 FYNNEI. Trimming took 7 bases from V and 4 from J; bases not matched to a gene: 9. The CDR3 DNA is TGTGCCAGCAAAGAGACAGGGGGCGTCGGCACTGAAGCTTTCTTT. The encoded protein is CASKETGGVGTEAFF.

In this sample, this clonotype turned up once. This chain uses TRBV27 with TRBJ2-3; D is ambiguous. Germline-derived CDR1 and CDR2 are MNHEY and SMNVEV (reference sequence). Trimming pared 1 base from V and 14 bases from J, leaving 13 bases between. This CDR3 has 12 amino acids. This CDR3 reads CASSLYPSLLYF. The CDR3 DNA reads as TGTGCCAGCAGTTTATATCCTTCCCTGCTGTATTTT.